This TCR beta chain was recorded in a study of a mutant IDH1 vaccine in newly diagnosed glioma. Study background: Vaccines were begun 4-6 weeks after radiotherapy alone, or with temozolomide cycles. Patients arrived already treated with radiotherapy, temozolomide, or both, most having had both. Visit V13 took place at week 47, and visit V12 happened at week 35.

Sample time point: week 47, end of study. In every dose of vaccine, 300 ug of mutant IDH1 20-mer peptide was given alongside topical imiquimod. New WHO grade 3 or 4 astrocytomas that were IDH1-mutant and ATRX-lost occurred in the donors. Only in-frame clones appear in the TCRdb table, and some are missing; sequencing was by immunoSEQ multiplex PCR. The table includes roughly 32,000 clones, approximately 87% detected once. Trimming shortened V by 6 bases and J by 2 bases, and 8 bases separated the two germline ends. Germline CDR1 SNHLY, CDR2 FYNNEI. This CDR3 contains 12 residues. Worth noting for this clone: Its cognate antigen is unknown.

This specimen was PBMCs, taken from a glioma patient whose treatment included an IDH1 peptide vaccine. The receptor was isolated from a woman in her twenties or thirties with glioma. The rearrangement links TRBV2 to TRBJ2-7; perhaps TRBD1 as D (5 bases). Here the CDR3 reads CASSLTAYEQYF. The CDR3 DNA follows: TGTGCCAGCAGCTTGACAGCCTACGAGCAGTACTTC.